This T cell receptor (beta chain) was identified in a study of shared clonotypes between healthy human individuals. General study points: It was anticipated that sequencing depth would influence how many clonotypes donors shared. The sharing of 5% to 5.5% of naive CD4 clonotypes was seen across a handful of donors.

The investigators split CD4+ cells into a CD45RA+ naive subset and a CD45RA-negative memory subset. As regards this clone: Its antigen is undetermined.

The CDR3 contains 13 residues. Germline CDR1 and CDR2: SGHAT and FQNNGV. Trimming stripped 3 bases from V and 0 bases from J, with 5 bases between. Sorted-subset replicate PCRs used 200 ng DNA, about 30,000 T cell genomes. TCRdb's table, derived via immunoSEQ multiplex PCR, lists solely in-frame clones and lacks some. Altogether about 1 million clones are present, roughly 75% being singletons, with the ten largest covering nearly 1.5%. Sequenced input: memory CD4+ T cells sorted from blood. Subset in this sample: CD45RA-negative fraction. The receptor was isolated from a man between 18 and 35 years old in good health. This chain joins TRBV11-2 and TRBJ1-1; D unresolved. DNA of the CDR3: TGTGCCAGCAGCTTTAGTCTGAACACTGAAGCTTTCTTT. Amino acids: CASSFSLNTEAFF.